One and the same sample provided the 27 T cell receptor beta chains below, sequenced in a study of post-analysis software for immune sequencing data. TCR beta cDNA libraries had unique molecular identifiers. One entry per CDR3 protein, called by TCRdb with MiXCR from the PCR reads. Among hundreds of thousands of distinct CDR3 sequences listed, 30% were seen once. Their target antigens are unknown. Overall study results and limits: TRBV5-6, TRBV5-1 and TRBV20-1 were among five TRBV segments more frequent in patients than controls.

The sample was blood. Receptors originate from a girl aged 10 to 17 with multiple sclerosis.

This chain uses TRBV20-1 with TRBJ1-2, with D perhaps TRBD1 (5 bases). CDR1 DFQATT and CDR2 SNEGSKA come from the germline V gene (reference sequence). Between the trimmed V and J ends, which lost 6 bases and 13 bases, there was a span of 21 bases. The CDR3 has 12 amino acids. In DNA, the CDR3 is TGCAGTGCAACGACGTTGGGCAGGGTGGCCACCTTC. Translated, it gives CSATTLGRVATF.

This clonotype was observed once. The rearrangement links TRBV27 to TRBJ1-5; D is unresolved. The CDR3 length is 12 residues. Germline CDR1 and CDR2: MNHEY and SMNVEV (reference sequence). V was cut by 6 bases and J by 5 bases, with 8 bases left in between. The CDR3 reads CASSAKDQPQHF. The CDR3 coding sequence is TGTGCCAGCAGCGCGAAGGATCAGCCCCAGCATTTT.

Only a few counts were recorded for this clonotype. This chain links TRBV29-1 with TRBJ2-1, with D perhaps matching TRBD1 (6 bases). The V end was cut by 2 bases, the J end by 6 bases, with 8 bases between. Germline V lookup: CDR1 SQVTM, CDR2 ANQGSEA. CDR3 length: 12 amino acids. The CDR3 DNA reads TGCAGCGTTGAACAGGGGTCCAATGAGCAGTTCTTC. Amino acids: CSVEQGSNEQFF.

The gene calls are TRBV27 and TRBJ1-1; D unclear. V lost 6 bases to trimming and J lost 9 bases, with 11 bases between them. Germline-derived CDR1 and CDR2 are MNHEY and SMNVEV (reference sequence). The CDR3 runs to 11 residues. CDR3 sequence (DNA): TGTGCCAGCAGCCTCGGACCTAAAGCTTTCTTT. Protein product: CASSLGPKAFF.

This rearrangement joins TRBV20-1 to TRBJ2-7; 10 positions match TRBD1. Germline values: CDR1 DFQATT, CDR2 SNEGSKA (reference sequence). The trim removed 4 bases at V and 6 bases at J, leaving 12 bases unmatched. CDR3 length: 15 amino acids. CDR3 nucleotide sequence: TGCAGTGCTATGACCCCGGGACAGGGGTGGGGCGAGCAGTACTTC. Translated, it gives CSAMTPGQGWGEQYF.

This clonotype was counted ten times or more. This chain connects TRBV9 to TRBJ2-1; 11 bases match TRBD2. The CDR3 length is 15 residues. Germline V CDR1 and CDR2: SGDLS, YYNGEE. V shed 0 bases and J 9 bases; nucleotides not matched to a gene: 5. DNA for the CDR3: TGTGCCAGCAGCGTAGAGGCTAGCGGGAGGCTTGAGCAGTTCTTC. Its protein product is CASSVEASGRLEQFF.

This clonotype was seen at least ten times. The CDR3 sequence is CSARTSGSRYPGVQYF. The CDR3 coding sequence is TGCAGCGCCCGGACTAGCGGGAGCAGATACCCTGGAGTGCAGTATTTT. The chain employs TRBV29-1 and TRBJ2-3; 13 bases line up with TRBD2. CDR3 length equals 16 residues. The V and J ends lost 7 bases and 11 bases, in that order; junction bases with no gene match: 18. Germline V CDR1 and CDR2: SQVTM, ANQGSEA.

Of note for this clonotype: One end of the junction is discordant with germline, which a read error may explain. The chain carries TRBV5-1 and TRBJ2-3; 8 nucleotides align to TRBD1. This CDR3 spans 14 amino acids. Germline assignment: CDR1 SGHRS and CDR2 YFSETQ. In nucleotides, the CDR3 is TGCGCCGGCAGCTTCGACAGGGGAACAGATACGCAGTATTTT. Translating gives CAGSFDRGTDTQYF.

This clonotype showed up just a few times. This chain connects TRBV20-1 to TRBJ2-7; D may be TRBD1 (6 bases). This CDR3 region has 14 residues. Trimming removed 6 bases at V and 2 bases at J, with 17 bases between. CDR1 is DFQATT and CDR2 is SNEGSKA in the germline V gene (reference sequence). Here the CDR3 DNA reads TGCAGTGCCCACCCCCATGGGGGCCCCTACGAGCAGTACTTC. Translated, it gives CSAHPHGGPYEQYF.

V gene TRBV20-1 combines with J gene TRBJ1-5; no reliable D call. The V gene's germline CDR1 is DFQATT and CDR2 SNEGSKA (reference sequence). The ends were cut back, 7 bases at V and 8 bases at J, with 6 bases in the middle. The CDR3 contains 9 residues. CDR3 sequence reads: CSGGEPQHF. CDR3 in DNA: TGCAGTGGCGGGGAGCCCCAGCATTTT.

J is TRBJ2-7 and V is TRBV5-1; 10 nucleotides line up with TRBD1. The trim removed 4 bases at V and 3 bases at J, leaving 7 bases unmatched. The CDR3 has 15 amino acids. Germline values: CDR1 SGHRS, CDR2 YFSETQ. CDR3 sequence (DNA): TGCGCCAGCAGCATCCGGACAGGGGGGATCTACGAGCAGTACTTC. The encoded protein is CASSIRTGGIYEQYF.

This chain joins TRBV20-1 and TRBJ2-7; D is ambiguous. The CDR3 loop spans 14 amino acids. Germline V CDR1 and CDR2: DFQATT, SNEGSKA (reference sequence). Trimming pared 0 bases from V and 1 base from J, leaving 10 bases between. DNA of the CDR3: TGCAGTGCTAGAGATCCGGCAGTTTCCTACGAGCAGTACTTC. Its translation: CSARDPAVSYEQYF.

CDR3 residues: CASSISGGNTDTQYF. Here the CDR3 DNA reads TGTGCCAGTAGTATCTCCGGCGGGAACACAGATACGCAGTATTTT. The chain joins TRBV19 to TRBJ2-3, with a weak D call TRBD2 (6 bases). In germline, CDR1 is LNHDA, CDR2 SQIVND (reference sequence). There are 15 residues in the CDR3. V lost 3 bases and J 2 bases, leaving 12 bases between the germline ends.

The V and J genes are TRBV28 and TRBJ2-5; D is ambiguous. The tail of the sequence fits TRBJ2-7 better, so the J call may be wrong. This CDR3 comprises 12 residues. Germline V CDR1 and CDR2: MDHEN, SYDVKM. CDR3 protein: CASSFAGHEQYF. Written as DNA, the CDR3 is TGTGCCAGCAGTTTTGCCGGGCACGAGCAGTACTTC.

The J gene is TRBJ2-1, the V gene TRBV29-1; D is unclear. The germline gives CDR1 SQVTM, CDR2 ANQGSEA. The CDR3 loop spans 13 amino acids. Trimming took off 4 bases at V and 8 bases at J, with 15 bases between the two ends. The CDR3 bases are TGCAGCGTTGCAGAAGCGTACGCCTATGAGCAGTTCTTC. Residues: CSVAEAYAYEQFF.

The chain joins TRBV27 to TRBJ2-7; 7 nucleotides line up with TRBD2. This CDR3 has 16 amino acids. V shed 0 bases and J 1 base; nucleotides not matched to a gene: 6. Germline assignment: CDR1 MNHEY and CDR2 SMNVEV (reference sequence). The CDR3 DNA reads as TGTGCCAGCAGTTTATCGAGCGGGATGGCTTCCTACGAGCAGTACTTC. This translates into CASSLSSGMASYEQYF.

The table lists this clonotype with many counts. This chain links TRBV29-1 with TRBJ1-2; D call uncertain. V was shortened by 3 bases and J by 0 bases, with 14 bases between the two germline ends. Per the germline V gene, CDR1 is SQVTM and CDR2 is ANQGSEA. CDR3 length: 15 amino acids. CDR3 DNA sequence: TGCAGCGTTGACAGTCAGCGGAGTGCTAACTATGGCTACACCTTC. This sequence encodes CSVDSQRSANYGYTF. The whole variable domain, remainder taken from reference TRBV29-1 and TRBJ1-2, is SAVISQKPSRDICQRGTSLTIQCQVDSQVTMMFWYRQQPGQSLTLIATANQGSEATYESGFVIDKFPISRPNLTFSTLTVSNMSPEDSSIYLCSVDSQRSANYGYTFGSGTRLTVV.

The CDR3 sequence: CASTSPGGPGELFF. For the CDR3, the DNA is TGTGCCAGCACCTCCCCCGGGGGACCCGGGGAGCTGTTTTTT. The V call is TRBV28, the J call TRBJ2-2; a weak D match, TRBD2 (6 bases). Germline V gene data show CDR1 as MDHEN and CDR2 as SYDVKM. The CDR3 totals 14 residues. The V end lost 7 bases, the J end lost 6 bases, and 15 bases lay between the germline ends.

The chain recombines TRBV28 with TRBJ2-7, with a weak D call TRBD2 (7 bases). The germline CDR1 and CDR2 sequences are MDHEN and SYDVKM. This CDR3 contains 15 residues. With 7 bases removed from V and 4 bases from J, the gap between germline ends came to 20 bases. The CDR3 protein is CASTGGGLHSYEQYF. The CDR3 DNA follows: TGTGCCAGCACCGGAGGGGGACTACATTCTTACGAGCAGTACTTC.

This clonotype occurred a few times. This chain joins TRBV20-1 and TRBJ2-3, with TRBD2 identical over 7 bases. Germline lookup yields CDR1 DFQATT and CDR2 SNEGSKA (reference sequence). There are 18 residues in the CDR3. The ends lost 5 bases at V and 3 bases at J; junction bases unmatched: 20. CDR3 in amino acids: CSAVAPLAGVSITDTQYF. CDR3 DNA sequence: TGCAGTGCTGTGGCCCCCTTGGCGGGAGTGTCTATTACAGATACGCAGTATTTT.

This chain joins TRBV20-1 and TRBJ2-5, with D perhaps being TRBD1 or TRBD2 (5 bases each). The J call could be wrong; TRBJ2-7 is a better fit for the DNA end. Germline V gene data show CDR1 as DFQATT and CDR2 as SNEGSKA (reference sequence). The CDR3 totals 13 residues. The CDR3 sequence is CSAGRDAPYEQYF. CDR3 coding DNA: TGCAGTGCTGGCCGGGACGCCCCCTACGAGCAGTACTTC.

V usage is TRBV11-2 and J usage is TRBJ1-1; D unresolved. CDR1 and CDR2 from the germline V gene are SGHAT and FQNNGV. V lost 2 bases and J 4 bases, leaving 8 bases between the germline ends. There are 13 residues in the CDR3. CDR3 in DNA: TGTGCCAGCAGCTTAAAATTCGGCACTGAAGCTTTCTTT. This codes for CASSLKFGTEAFF.

This clonotype was observed at least ten times. The genes are TRBV5-1 and TRBJ2-5, with 10 bases fitting TRBD2. This CDR3 spans 14 amino acids. Trimming removed 3 bases from V and 2 bases from J; junction bases left unmatched: 1. CDR1 and CDR2 (germline): SGHRS, YFSETQ. The CDR3 here is CASSWTSGQETQYF. The CDR3, as DNA: TGCGCCAGCAGCTGGACTAGCGGACAAGAGACCCAGTACTTC.

This clonotype has just a few counts. The chain joins TRBV7-9 to TRBJ2-5; D remains ambiguous. The J call may be incorrect, as the DNA end agrees better with TRBJ2-7. CDR1 SEHNR and CDR2 FQNEAQ come from the germline V gene (reference sequence). CDR3 length: 14 amino acids. The CDR3 DNA is TGTGCCAGCACGACCGGTGGGCAGGTTCACGAGCAGTACTTC. The encoded protein is CASTTGGQVHEQYF.

This clonotype appeared a few times. The chain uses TRBV10-3 and TRBJ2-7; TRBD2 matches at 15 bases. Germline V gene data show CDR1 as ENHRY and CDR2 as SYGVKD. The V segment lost 3 bases and the J segment 4 bases; nucleotides outside the gene matches: 7. The CDR3 covers 17 residues. The CDR3 is CAISDSGLAGGGYEQYF. CDR3 in DNA: TGTGCCATCAGTGATTCAGGACTAGCGGGAGGGGGGTACGAGCAGTACTTC.

This CDR3 is CASSLGDTNNEQFF. CDR3 nucleotides: TGTGCCAGCAGTCTCGGGGACACCAACAATGAGCAGTTCTTC. The chain employs TRBV12-3 or TRBV12-4 and TRBJ2-1, with a weak D call TRBD1 (6 bases). V gave up 5 bases and J gave up 5 bases, with 13 bases separating them. CDR3 length: 14 residues.

This clonotype was detected a few times. V is TRBV6-1 and J is TRBJ1-1, with D hard to call. Trimming cost V 11 bases and J 6 bases, with 22 bases left between them. The germline V gene encodes CDR1 MNHNS and CDR2 SASEGT. The CDR3 has 14 amino acids. The CDR3 DNA follows: TGTGCCGCAAAGAGGGCCATGGGGATCGCTGAAGCTTTCTTT. Translated: CAAKRAMGIAEAFF.